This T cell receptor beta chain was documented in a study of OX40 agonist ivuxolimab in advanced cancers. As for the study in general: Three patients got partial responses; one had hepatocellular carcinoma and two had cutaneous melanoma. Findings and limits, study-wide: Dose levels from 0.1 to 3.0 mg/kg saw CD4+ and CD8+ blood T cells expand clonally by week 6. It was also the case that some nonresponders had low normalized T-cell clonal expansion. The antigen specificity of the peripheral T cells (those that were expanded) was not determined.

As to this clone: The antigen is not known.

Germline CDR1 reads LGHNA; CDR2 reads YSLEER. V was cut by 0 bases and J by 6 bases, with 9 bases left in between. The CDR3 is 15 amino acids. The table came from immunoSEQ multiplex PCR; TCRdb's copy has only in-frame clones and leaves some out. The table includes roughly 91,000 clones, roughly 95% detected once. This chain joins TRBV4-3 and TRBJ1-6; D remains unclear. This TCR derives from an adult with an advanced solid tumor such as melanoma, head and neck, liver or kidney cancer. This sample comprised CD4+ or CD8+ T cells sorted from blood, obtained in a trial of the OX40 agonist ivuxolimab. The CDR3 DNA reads TGCGCCAGCAGCCAAGAATCCGGTCGTAATTCACCCCTCCACTTT. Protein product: CASSQESGRNSPLHF.